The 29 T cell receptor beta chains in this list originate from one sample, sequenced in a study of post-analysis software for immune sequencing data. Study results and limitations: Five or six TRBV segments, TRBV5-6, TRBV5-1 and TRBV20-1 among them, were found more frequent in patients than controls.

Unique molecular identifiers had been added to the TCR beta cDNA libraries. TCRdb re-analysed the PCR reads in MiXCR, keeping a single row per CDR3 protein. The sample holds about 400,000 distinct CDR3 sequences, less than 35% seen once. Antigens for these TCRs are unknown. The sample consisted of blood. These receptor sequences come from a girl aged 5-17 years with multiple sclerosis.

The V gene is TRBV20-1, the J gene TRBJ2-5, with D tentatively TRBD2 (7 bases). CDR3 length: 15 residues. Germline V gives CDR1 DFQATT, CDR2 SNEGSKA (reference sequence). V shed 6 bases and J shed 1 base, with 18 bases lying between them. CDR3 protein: CSARGGAGPQETQYF. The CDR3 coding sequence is TGCAGTGCAAGGGGGGGCGCCGGGCCCCAAGAGACCCAGTACTTC.

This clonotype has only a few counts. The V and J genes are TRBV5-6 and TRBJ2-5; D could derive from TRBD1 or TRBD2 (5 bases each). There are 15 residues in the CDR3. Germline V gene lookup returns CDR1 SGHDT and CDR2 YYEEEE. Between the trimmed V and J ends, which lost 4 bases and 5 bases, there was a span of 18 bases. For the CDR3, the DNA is TGTGCCAGCAGCCTGGGGACGGTTAGAAGGGAGACCCAGTACTTC. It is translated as CASSLGTVRRETQYF.

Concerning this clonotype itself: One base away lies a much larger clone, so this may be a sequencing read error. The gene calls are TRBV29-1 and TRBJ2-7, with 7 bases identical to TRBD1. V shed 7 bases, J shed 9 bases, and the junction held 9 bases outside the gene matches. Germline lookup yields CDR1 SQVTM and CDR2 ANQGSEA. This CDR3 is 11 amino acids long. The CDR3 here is CSGEQGMRQYF. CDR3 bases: TGCAGCGGCGAACAGGGGATGAGGCAGTACTTC.

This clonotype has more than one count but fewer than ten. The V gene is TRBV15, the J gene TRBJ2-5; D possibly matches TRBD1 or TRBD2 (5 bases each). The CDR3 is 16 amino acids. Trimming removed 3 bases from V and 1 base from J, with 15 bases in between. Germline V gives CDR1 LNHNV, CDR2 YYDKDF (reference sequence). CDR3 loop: CATSSPGTALQETQYF. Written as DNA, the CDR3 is TGTGCCACCAGCAGCCCCGGGACGGCCCTCCAAGAGACCCAGTACTTC. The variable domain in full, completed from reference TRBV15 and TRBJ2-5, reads DAMVIQNPRYQVTQFGKPVTLSCSQTLNHNVMYWYQQKSSQAPKLLFHYYDKDFNNEADTPDNFQSRRPNTSFCFLDIRSPGLGDTAMYLCATSSPGTALQETQYFGPGTRLLVL.

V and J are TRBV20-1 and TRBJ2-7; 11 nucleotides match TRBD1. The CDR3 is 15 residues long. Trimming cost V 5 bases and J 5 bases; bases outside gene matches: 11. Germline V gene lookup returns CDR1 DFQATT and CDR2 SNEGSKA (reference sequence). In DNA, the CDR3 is TGCAGTGCTTCCCGGACAGGGGGCTTCCTCGACGAGCAGTACTTC. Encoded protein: CSASRTGGFLDEQYF.

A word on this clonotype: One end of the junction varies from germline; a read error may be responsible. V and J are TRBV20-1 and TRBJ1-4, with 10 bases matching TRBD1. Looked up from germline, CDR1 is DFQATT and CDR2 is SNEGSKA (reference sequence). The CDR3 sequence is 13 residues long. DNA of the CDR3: TGCGGTGCCCTGGACAGGGGGAATGAAAAACTGTTTTTT. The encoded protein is CGALDRGNEKLFF.

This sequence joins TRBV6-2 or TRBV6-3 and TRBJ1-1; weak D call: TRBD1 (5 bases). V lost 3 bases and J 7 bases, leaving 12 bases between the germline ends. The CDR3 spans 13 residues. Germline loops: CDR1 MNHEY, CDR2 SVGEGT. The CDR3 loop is CASSYGGLGEAFF. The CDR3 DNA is TGTGCCAGCAGTTATGGGGGTTTGGGTGAAGCTTTCTTT.

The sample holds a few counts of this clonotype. The CDR3 reads CASSPRTGSETQYF. The DNA for the CDR3 is TGCGCCAGCAGTCCAAGGACAGGGTCGGAGACCCAGTACTTC. This chain connects TRBV5-1 to TRBJ2-5, with TRBD1 matching 8 bases. Germline values: CDR1 SGHRS, CDR2 YFSETQ. The CDR3 is 14 amino acids. V lost 5 bases, J lost 5 bases, and 8 bases stayed unmatched.

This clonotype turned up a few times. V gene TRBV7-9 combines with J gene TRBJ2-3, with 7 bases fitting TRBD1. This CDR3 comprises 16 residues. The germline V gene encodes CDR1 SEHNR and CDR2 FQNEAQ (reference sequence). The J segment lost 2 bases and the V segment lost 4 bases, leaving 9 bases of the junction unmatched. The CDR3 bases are TGTGCCAGCAGCTCCAGTGGGACAGTGAACACAGATACGCAGTATTTT. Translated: CASSSSGTVNTDTQYF.

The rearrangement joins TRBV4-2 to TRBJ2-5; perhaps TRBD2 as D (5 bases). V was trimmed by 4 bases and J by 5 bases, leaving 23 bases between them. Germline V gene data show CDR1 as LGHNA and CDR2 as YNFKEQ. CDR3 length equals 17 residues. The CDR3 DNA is TGTGCCAGCAGCCCCGCCGCGTTAGCGTTTACGCCTGAGACCCAGTACTTC. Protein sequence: CASSPAALAFTPETQYF.

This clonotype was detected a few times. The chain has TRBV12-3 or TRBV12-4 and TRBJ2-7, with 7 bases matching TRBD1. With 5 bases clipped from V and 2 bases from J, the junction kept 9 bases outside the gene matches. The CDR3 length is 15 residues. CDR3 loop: CASSLQGRFPYEQYF. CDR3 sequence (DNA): TGTGCCAGCAGTCTACAGGGGCGCTTTCCCTACGAGCAGTACTTC.

The CDR3 is CASSYGGIEQYF. Here the CDR3 DNA reads TGTGCCAGCAGTTACGGCGGGATTGAGCAGTACTTC. V usage is TRBV6-5 and J usage is TRBJ2-7; D possibly corresponds to TRBD2 (6 bases). Germline V lookup: CDR1 MNHEY, CDR2 SVGAGI. V was trimmed by 2 bases and J by 7 bases, leaving 9 bases between them. CDR3 length equals 12 residues.

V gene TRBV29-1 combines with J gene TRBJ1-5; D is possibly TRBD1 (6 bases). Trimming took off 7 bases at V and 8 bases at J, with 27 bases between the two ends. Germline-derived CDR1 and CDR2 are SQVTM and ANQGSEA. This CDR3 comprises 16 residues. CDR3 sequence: CSARHRDISRREPQHF. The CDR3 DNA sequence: TGCAGCGCCAGGCACCGGGACATCTCGCGTAGGGAGCCCCAGCATTTT.

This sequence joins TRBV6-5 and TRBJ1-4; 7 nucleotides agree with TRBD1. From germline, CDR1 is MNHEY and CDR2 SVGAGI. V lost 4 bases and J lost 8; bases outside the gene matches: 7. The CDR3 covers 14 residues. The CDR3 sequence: CASSLYRGREKLFF. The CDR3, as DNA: TGTGCCAGCAGTTTATACAGGGGAAGGGAAAAACTGTTTTTT.

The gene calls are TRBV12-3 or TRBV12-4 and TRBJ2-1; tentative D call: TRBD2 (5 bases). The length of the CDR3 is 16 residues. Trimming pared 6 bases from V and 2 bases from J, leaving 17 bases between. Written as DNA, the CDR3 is TGTGCCAGCAGCTGGTACCGGGATGGGCCCTACAATGAGCAGTTCTTC. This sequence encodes CASSWYRDGPYNEQFF.

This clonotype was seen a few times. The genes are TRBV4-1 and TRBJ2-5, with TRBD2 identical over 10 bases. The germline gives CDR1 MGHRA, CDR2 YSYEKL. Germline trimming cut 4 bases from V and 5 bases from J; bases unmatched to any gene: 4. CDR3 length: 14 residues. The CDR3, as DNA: TGCGCCAGCAGCCGGATGACTAGCGGGGAGACCCAGTACTTC. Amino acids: CASSRMTSGETQYF.

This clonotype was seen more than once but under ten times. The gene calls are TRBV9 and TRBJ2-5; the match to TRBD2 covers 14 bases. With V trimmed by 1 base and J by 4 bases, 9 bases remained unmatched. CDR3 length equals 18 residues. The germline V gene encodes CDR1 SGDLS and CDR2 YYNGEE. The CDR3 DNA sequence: TGTGCCAGCAGCGTACAGCTAACGACTAGCGGGGGGGCAGAGACCCAGTACTTC. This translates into CASSVQLTTSGGAETQYF.

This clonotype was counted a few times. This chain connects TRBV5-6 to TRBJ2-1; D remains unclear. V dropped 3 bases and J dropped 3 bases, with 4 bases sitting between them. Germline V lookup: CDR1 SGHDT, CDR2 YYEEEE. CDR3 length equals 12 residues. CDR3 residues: CASSSHYNEQFF. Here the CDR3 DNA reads TGTGCCAGCAGCTCGCACTACAATGAGCAGTTCTTC.

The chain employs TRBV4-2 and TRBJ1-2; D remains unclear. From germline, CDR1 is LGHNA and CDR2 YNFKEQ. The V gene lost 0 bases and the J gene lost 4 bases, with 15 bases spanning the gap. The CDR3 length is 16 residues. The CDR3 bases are TGTGCCAGCAGCCAAGAAACGGACCGACGTGTCTATGGCTACACCTTC. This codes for CASSQETDRRVYGYTF.

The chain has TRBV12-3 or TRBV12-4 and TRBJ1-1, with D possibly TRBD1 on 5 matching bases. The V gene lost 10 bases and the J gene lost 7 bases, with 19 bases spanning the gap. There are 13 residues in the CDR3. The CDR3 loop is CATTQTGVSEAFF. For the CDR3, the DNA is TGTGCCACCACTCAAACGGGGGTGAGTGAAGCTTTCTTT.

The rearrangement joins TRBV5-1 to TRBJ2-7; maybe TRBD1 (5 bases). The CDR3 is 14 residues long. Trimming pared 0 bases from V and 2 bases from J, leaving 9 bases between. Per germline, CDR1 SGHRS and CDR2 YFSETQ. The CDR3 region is CASSLGQIPYEQYF. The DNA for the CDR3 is TGCGCCAGCAGCTTGGGACAGATCCCCTACGAGCAGTACTTC.

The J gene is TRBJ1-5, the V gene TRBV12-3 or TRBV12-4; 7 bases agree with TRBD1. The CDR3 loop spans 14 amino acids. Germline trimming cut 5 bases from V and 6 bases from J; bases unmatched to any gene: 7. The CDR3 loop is CASSPQGGAQPQHF. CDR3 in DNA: TGTGCCAGCAGTCCGCAGGGGGGCGCTCAGCCCCAGCATTTT.

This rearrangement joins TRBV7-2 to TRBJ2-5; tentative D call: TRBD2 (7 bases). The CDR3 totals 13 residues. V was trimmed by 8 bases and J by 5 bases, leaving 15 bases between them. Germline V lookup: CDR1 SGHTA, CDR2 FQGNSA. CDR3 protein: CASGGARRETQYF. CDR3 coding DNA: TGTGCCAGCGGGGGGGCGCGCCGGGAGACCCAGTACTTC.

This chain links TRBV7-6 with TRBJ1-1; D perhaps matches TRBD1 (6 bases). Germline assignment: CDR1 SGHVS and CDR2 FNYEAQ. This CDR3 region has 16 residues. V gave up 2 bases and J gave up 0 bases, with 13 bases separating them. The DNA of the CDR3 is TGTGCCAGCAGCTTATCGCGGGGGCCGGTGAACACTGAAGCTTTCTTT. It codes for CASSLSRGPVNTEAFF.

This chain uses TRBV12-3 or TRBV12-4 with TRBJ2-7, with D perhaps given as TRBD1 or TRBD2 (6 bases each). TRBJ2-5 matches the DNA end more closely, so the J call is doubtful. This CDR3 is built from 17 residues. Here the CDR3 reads CASSFLGPGARGETQYF. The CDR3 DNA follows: TGTGCCAGCAGTTTTTTAGGGCCGGGGGCACGTGGGGAGACCCAGTACTTC.

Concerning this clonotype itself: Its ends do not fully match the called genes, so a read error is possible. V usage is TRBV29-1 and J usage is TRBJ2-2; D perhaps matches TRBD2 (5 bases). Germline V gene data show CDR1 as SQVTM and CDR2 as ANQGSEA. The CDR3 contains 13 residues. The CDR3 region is CSVRGLNTGELFF. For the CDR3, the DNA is TGCAGCGTTAGAGGACTGAACACCGGAGAGCTGTTTTTT.

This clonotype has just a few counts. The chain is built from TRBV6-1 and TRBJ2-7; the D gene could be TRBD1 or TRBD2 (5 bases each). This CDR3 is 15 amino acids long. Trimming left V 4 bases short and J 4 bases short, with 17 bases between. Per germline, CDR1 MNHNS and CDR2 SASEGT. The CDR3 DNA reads TGTGCCAGCAGTGTAAGGTTTCGGGGCGTATACGAGCAGTACTTC. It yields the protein CASSVRFRGVYEQYF.

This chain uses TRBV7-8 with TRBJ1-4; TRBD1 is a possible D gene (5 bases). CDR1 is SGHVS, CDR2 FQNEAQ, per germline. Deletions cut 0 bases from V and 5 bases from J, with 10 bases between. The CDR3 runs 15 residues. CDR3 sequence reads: CASSLAPGTNEKLFF. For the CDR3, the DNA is TGTGCCAGCAGCTTAGCCCCAGGGACGAATGAAAAACTGTTTTTT.

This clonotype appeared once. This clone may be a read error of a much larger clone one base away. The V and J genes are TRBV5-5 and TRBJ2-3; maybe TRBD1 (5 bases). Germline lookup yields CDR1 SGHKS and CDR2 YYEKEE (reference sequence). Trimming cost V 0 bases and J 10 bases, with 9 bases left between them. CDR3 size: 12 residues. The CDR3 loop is CASSLEGNAQYF. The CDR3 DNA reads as TGTGCCAGCAGCTTGGAGGGGAATGCGCAGTATTTT.